The 18 T cell receptor beta chains below were found in one sample sequenced in a study of T cells expressing NK-cell markers. With the 5' RACE reads reprocessed, TCRdb shows one record per CDR3 protein and no DNA. The table lists about 180,000 distinct CDR3 sequences. The specimen sequenced was blood T cells: a sorted CD56 or NKG2C T cell subset, CD4+ or CD8+ T cells, or bulk PBMC T cells (not recorded which). The receptors stem from a woman aged 18 to 75 in good health.

The chain carries TRBV27 and TRBJ2-7. The CDR3 length is 14 residues. Germline CDR1 reads MNHEY; CDR2 reads SMNVEV (reference sequence). CDR3 loop: CASSSSGFPYEQYF.

The chain is built from TRBV10-3 and TRBJ2-7; lacking DNA, the TRBD1 call made by TCRdb goes unchecked. Germline values: CDR1 ENHRY, CDR2 SYGVKD. The CDR3 has 15 residues. The CDR3 is CAISESAGGAVEQYF.

The rearrangement uses TRBV5-1 and TRBJ2-1; with no DNA, the TCRdb D assignment of TRBD1 cannot be verified. CDR3 size: 15 residues. Germline lookup yields CDR1 SGHRS and CDR2 YFSETQ. CDR3: CASSLIPGAYNEQFF.

The rearrangement joins TRBV5-1 to TRBJ2-3; TCRdb calls TRBD1, which cannot be checked without DNA. Germline CDR1 and CDR2: SGHRS and YFSETQ. The CDR3 sequence is 14 residues long. Here the CDR3 reads CASSRGQGRDTQYF.

The V gene is TRBV11-2, the J gene TRBJ2-3; the D call of TRBD1 rests on TCRdb alone, since no DNA is present to check it. There are 16 residues in the CDR3. In germline, CDR1 is SGHAT, CDR2 FQNNGV. The CDR3 protein is CASSLGRDREADTQYF.

The V gene is TRBV5-1, the J gene TRBJ2-5; no DNA is available, so the TRBD1 call from TCRdb remains unchecked. CDR3 length equals 15 residues. In germline, CDR1 is SGHRS, CDR2 YFSETQ. CDR3 region: CASSMTGARQETQYF. The full variable domain, with the rest looked up from reference TRBV5-1 and TRBJ2-5, is KAGVTQTPRYLIKTRGQQVTLSCSPISGHRSVSWYQQTPGQGLQFLFEYFSETQRNKGNFPGRFSGRQFSNSRSEMNVSTLELGDSALYLCASSMTGARQETQYFGPGTRLLVL.

CDR3 protein: CASSQDIPGGWETQYF. This chain connects TRBV4-1 to TRBJ2-5; checking the TCRdb D call of TRBD1 is not possible without DNA. The CDR3 is 16 amino acids. Germline values: CDR1 MGHRA, CDR2 YSYEKL.

The CDR3 protein is CASILGQGGREKLFF. This chain joins TRBV5-5 and TRBJ1-4; TCRdb designates TRBD1, a call that cannot be tested without DNA. The CDR3 consists of 15 residues. Per the germline V gene, CDR1 is SGHKS and CDR2 is YYEKEE (reference sequence).

The J gene is TRBJ2-7, the V gene TRBV10-3; lacking DNA, the TRBD1 call made by TCRdb goes unchecked. The CDR3 has 14 residues. Germline V lookup: CDR1 ENHRY, CDR2 SYGVKD. CDR3 protein: CAIRRTQANYEQYF.

The chain combines TRBV11-2 with TRBJ1-2; TCRdb picks TRBD1, but there is no DNA to check that call. The CDR3 is made up of 15 amino acids. Germline V gene data show CDR1 as SGHAT and CDR2 as FQNNGV. The CDR3 loop reads CASSLDPGANYGYTF.

J is TRBJ2-3 and V is TRBV29-1; TCRdb designates TRBD2, a call that cannot be tested without DNA. This CDR3 region has 15 residues. The germline gives CDR1 SQVTM, CDR2 ANQGSEA. This chain's CDR3 is CSVGRAASRTDTQYF.

V is TRBV5-1 and J is TRBJ2-1; lacking DNA, the TRBD1 call made by TCRdb goes unchecked. There are 15 residues in the CDR3. CDR1 and CDR2 from the germline V gene are SGHRS and YFSETQ. CDR3 sequence reads: CASSLAGSPYNEQFF.

V usage is TRBV6-6 and J usage is TRBJ1-1; TCRdb lists TRBD1, though no DNA is available to test this call. Germline V gene sequence: CDR1 MNHNY, CDR2 SVGAGI (reference sequence). CDR3 length: 12 residues. CDR3 in amino acids: CASTWGDTEAFF.

The genes are TRBV4-1 and TRBJ1-1; absent DNA, TCRdb's TRBD1 call cannot be checked. CDR1 and CDR2 (germline): MGHRA, YSYEKL. This CDR3 spans 16 amino acids. This chain's CDR3 is CASSQPYGTTNTEAFF.

The chain employs TRBV20-1 and TRBJ1-2; the D gene TCRdb calls, TRBD1, cannot be checked with no DNA. CDR3 length: 13 residues. CDR1 and CDR2 from the germline V gene are DFQATT and SNEGSKA (reference sequence). CDR3 sequence: CSYSGTDTYGYTF.

The chain recombines TRBV5-1 with TRBJ2-2; TCRdb returns TRBD2, unconfirmable since there is no DNA. CDR1 and CDR2 (germline): SGHRS, YFSETQ. This CDR3 is built from 17 residues. CDR3 in amino acids: CASSWTSGGLNTGELFF.

This chain uses TRBV28 with TRBJ1-4. CDR1 and CDR2 from the germline V gene are MDHEN and SYDVKM. The CDR3 has 15 residues. This chain's CDR3 is CASSFQASTNEKLFF. Complete variable domain (other parts from reference TRBV28 and TRBJ1-4): DVKVTQSSRYLVKRTGEKVFLECVQDMDHENMFWYRQDPGLGLRLIYFSYDVKMKEKGDIPEGYSVSREKKERFSLILESASTNQTSMYLCASSFQASTNEKLFFGSGTQLSVL.

The V and J genes are TRBV4-1 and TRBJ2-5; the TRBD2 assignment by TCRdb is unverifiable without DNA. The CDR3 loop spans 15 amino acids. Germline V gene data show CDR1 as MGHRA and CDR2 as YSYEKL. The CDR3 spells CASSLPLAGEETQYF.